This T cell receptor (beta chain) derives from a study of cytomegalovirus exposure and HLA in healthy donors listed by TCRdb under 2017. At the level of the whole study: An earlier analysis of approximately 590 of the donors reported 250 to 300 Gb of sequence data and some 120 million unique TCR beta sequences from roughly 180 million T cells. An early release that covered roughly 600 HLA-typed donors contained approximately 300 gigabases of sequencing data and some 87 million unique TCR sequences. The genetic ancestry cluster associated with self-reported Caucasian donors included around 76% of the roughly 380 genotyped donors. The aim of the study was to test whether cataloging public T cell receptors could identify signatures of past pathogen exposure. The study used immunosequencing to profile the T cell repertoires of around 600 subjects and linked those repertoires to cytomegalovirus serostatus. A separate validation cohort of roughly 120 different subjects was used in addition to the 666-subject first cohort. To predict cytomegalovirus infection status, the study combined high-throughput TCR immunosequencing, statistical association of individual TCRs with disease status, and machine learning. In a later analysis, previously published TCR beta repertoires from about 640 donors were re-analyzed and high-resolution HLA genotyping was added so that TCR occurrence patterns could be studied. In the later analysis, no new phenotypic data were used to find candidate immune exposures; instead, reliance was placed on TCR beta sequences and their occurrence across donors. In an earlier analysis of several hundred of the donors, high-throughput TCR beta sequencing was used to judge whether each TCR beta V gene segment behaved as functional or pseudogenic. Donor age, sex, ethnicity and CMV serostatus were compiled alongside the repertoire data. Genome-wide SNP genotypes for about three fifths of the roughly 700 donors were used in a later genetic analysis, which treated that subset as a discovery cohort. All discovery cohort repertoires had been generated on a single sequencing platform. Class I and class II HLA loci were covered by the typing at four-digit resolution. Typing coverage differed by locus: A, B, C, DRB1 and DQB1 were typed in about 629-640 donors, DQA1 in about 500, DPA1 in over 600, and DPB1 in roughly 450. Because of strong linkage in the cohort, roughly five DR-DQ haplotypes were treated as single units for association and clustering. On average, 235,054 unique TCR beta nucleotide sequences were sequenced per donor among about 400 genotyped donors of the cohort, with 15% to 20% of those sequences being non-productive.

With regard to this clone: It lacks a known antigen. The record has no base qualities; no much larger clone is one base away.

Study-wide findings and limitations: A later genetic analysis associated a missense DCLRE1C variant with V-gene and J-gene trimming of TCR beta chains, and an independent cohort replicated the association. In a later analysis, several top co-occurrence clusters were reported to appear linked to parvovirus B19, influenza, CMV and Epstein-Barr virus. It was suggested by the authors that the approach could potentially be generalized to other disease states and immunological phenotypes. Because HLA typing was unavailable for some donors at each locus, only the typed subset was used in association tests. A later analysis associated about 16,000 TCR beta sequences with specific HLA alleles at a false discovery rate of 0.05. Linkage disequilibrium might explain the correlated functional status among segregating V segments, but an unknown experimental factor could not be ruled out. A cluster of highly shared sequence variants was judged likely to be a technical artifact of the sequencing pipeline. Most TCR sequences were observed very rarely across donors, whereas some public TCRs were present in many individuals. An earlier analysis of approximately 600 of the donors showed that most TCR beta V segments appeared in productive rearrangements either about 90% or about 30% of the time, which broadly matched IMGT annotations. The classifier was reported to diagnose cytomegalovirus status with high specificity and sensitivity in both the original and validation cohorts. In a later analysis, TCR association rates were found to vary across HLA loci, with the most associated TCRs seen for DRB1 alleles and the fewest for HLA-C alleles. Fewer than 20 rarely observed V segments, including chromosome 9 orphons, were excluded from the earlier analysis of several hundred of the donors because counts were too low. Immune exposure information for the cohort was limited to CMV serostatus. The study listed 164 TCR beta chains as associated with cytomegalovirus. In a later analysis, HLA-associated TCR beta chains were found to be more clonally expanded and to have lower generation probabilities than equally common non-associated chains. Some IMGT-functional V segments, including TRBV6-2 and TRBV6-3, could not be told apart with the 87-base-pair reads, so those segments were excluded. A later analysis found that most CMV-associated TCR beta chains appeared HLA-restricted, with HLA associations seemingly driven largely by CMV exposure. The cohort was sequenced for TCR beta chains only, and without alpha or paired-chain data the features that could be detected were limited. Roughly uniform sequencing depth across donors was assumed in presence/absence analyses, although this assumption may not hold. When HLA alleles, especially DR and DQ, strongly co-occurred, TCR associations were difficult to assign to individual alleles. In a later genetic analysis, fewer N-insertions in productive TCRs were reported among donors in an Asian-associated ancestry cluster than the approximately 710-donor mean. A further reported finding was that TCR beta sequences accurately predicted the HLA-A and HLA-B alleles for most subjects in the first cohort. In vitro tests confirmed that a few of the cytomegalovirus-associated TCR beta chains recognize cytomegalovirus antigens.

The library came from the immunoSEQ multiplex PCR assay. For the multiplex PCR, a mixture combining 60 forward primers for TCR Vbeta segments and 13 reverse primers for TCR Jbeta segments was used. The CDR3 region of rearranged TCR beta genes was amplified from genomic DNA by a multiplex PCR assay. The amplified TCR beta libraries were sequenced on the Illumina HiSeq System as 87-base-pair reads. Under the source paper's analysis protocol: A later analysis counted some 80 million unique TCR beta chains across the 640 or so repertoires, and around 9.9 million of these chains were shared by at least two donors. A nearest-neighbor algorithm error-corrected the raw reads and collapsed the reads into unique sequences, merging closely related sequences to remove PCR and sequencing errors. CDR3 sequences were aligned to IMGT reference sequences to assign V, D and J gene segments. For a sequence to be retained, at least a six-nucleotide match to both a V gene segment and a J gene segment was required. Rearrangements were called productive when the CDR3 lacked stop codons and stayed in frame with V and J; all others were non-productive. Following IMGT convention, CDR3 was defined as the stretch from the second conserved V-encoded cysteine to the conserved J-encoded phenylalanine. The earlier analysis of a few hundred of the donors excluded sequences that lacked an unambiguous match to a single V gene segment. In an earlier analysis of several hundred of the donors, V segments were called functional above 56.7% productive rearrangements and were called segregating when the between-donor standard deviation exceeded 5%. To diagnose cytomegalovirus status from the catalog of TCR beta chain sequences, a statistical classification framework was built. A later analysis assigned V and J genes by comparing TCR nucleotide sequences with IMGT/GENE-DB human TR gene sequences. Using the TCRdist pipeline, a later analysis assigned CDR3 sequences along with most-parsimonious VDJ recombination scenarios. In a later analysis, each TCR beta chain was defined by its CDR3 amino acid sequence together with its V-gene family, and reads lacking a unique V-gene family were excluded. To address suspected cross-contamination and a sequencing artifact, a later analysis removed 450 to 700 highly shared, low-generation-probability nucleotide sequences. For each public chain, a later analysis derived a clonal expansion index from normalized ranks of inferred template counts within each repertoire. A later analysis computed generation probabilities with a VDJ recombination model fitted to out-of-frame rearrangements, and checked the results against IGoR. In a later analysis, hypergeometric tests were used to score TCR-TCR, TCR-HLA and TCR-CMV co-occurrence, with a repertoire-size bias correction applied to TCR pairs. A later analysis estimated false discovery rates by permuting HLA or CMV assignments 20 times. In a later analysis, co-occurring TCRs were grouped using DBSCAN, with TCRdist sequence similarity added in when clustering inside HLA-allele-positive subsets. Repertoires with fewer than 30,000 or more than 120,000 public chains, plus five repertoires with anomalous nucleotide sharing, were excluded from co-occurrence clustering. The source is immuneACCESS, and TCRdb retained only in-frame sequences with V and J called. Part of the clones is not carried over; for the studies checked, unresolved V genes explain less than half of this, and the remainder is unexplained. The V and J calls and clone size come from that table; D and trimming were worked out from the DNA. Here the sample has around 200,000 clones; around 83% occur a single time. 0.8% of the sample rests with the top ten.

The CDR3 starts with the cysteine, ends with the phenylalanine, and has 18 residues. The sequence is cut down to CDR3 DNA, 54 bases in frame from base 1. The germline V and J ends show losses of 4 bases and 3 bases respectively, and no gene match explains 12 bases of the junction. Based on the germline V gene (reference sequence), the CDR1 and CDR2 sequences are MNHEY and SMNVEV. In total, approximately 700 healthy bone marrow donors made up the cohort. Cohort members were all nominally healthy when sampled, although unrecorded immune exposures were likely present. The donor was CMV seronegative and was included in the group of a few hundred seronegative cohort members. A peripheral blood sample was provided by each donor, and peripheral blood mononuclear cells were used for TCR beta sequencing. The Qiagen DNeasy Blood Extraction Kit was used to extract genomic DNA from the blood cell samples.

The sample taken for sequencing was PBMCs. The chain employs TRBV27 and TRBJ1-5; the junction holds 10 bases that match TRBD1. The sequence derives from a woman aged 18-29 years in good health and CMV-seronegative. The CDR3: CASSSSGQGLGDNQPQHF. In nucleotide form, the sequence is TGTGCCAGCAGTTCCTCGGGACAGGGGTTGGGGGACAATCAGCCCCAGCATTTT.